These 8 T cell receptor beta chains originate from one sample sequenced in a study of blood T cells in healthy people across ages. Primers used in a second PCR of about 7 to 12 cycles were a sample-barcoded 5' primer and a J-beta primer mix. TCRdb passed the 5' RACE reads through MiXCR, listing each CDR3 protein once. The data contain roughly 500,000 distinct CDR3 sequences, 27% of them singletons. Sequencing was performed on blood. The receptors derive from a woman in her 70s in good health.

The gene calls are TRBV7-2 and TRBJ2-1, with TRBD2 matching over 10 bases. CDR3 length equals 15 residues. Germline CDR1 is SGHTA and CDR2 is FQGNSA. V was clipped by 2 bases and J by 9 bases; unmatched bases: 7. The CDR3: CASSLQRGGRIEQFF. CDR3 DNA: TGTGCCAGCAGCTTACAGCGGGGGGGCCGGATTGAGCAGTTCTTC.

This clonotype was observed a few times. The chain combines TRBV2 with TRBJ1-2; D unresolved. The V end was cut by 2 bases, the J end by 0 bases, with 13 bases between. The CDR3 is 16 amino acids. The germline V gene encodes CDR1 SNHLY and CDR2 FYNNEI. CDR3 DNA: TGTGCCAGCAGTGAAAGGGCGGTAGGGACTAACTATGGCTACACCTTC. Translated, it gives CASSERAVGTNYGYTF.

This chain joins TRBV29-1 and TRBJ2-6; unclear D gene. V shed 6 bases and J shed 2 bases, with 11 bases lying between them. The CDR3 consists of 14 residues. Per the germline V gene, CDR1 is SQVTM and CDR2 is ANQGSEA. The CDR3 sequence: CSVALVPGANVLTF. The CDR3 nucleotides are TGCAGCGTCGCTTTGGTGCCTGGGGCCAACGTCCTGACTTTC.

This clonotype was recorded at least ten times. The chain uses TRBV7-2 and TRBJ2-5, with 8 bases fitting TRBD2. J was trimmed by 1 base and V by 5 bases; bases with no gene match: 12. This CDR3 comprises 17 residues. Per germline, CDR1 SGHTA and CDR2 FQGNSA. This CDR3 reads CASSTAFAGGLQETQYF. CDR3 nucleotide sequence: TGTGCCAGCAGCACGGCTTTCGCGGGGGGCCTCCAAGAGACCCAGTACTTC.

This clonotype showed up just a few times. One junction end disagrees with the germline gene, perhaps due to a read error. The V call is TRBV7-2, the J call TRBJ2-4; 7 positions agree with TRBD2. Germline V gene data show CDR1 as SGHTA and CDR2 as FQGNSA. The CDR3 runs to 15 residues. This CDR3 reads CASSLAWGGSNTQYF. CDR3 sequence (DNA): TGTGCCAGCAGCTTAGCTTGGGGGGGATCAAACACTCAGTACTTC.

CDR3 in DNA: TGTGCCAGCATGGCAGGTTCCTATGGCTACACCTTC. This encodes CASMAGSYGYTF. The V gene is TRBV12-3 or TRBV12-4, the J gene TRBJ1-2, with D unclear. Trimming cost V 7 bases and J 4 bases, with 10 bases left between them. The CDR3 runs 12 residues.

The chain links TRBV30 to TRBJ2-7, with TRBD1 matching over 9 bases. Germline CDR1 and CDR2: GTSNPN and SVGIG (reference sequence). V was clipped by 3 bases and J by 6 bases; unmatched bases: 6. The CDR3 runs to 13 residues. The CDR3: CAWRKGQGSEQYF. Here the CDR3 DNA reads TGTGCCTGGAGAAAGGGACAGGGCTCCGAGCAGTACTTC.

Concerning this clonotype: A read error may be the cause here, since a much bigger clone is one base away. The chain carries TRBV10-3 and TRBJ2-5; D is unresolved. The CDR3 consists of 17 residues. Between the trimmed V and J ends, which lost 2 bases and 11 bases, there was a span of 27 bases. Germline V gives CDR1 ENHRY, CDR2 SYGVKD. Written as DNA, the CDR3 is TGTGCCATCAGTGAGCTAGTCACCAACCGAGCGTCGCATGAGCAGTACTTC. It is translated as CAISELVTNRASHEQYF.